Below are 9 T cell receptor beta chains sequenced from a single sample in a study of cytotoxic CD8 clonotypes in ibrutinib-treated CLL. Assay: immunoSEQ multiplex PCR; the TCRdb copy retains only in-frame clones and omits some. Among about 200,000 clones listed, around 75% were seen once. The specimen was PBMCs, collected after 12 months of ibrutinib treatment. These receptors were taken from a human donor with chronic lymphocytic leukemia.

CDR3 residues: CASKDRASSYEQYF. DNA of the CDR3: TGTGCCTCGAAGGACAGGGCCAGCTCCTACGAGCAGTACTTC. V and J are TRBV28 and TRBJ2-7; 8 bases are shared with TRBD1. Germline CDR1 reads MDHEN; CDR2 reads SYDVKM. The CDR3 sequence is 14 residues long. With 11 bases clipped from V and 0 bases from J, the junction kept 9 bases outside the gene matches.

This clone was recorded only once. V is TRBV25-1 and J is TRBJ2-3; D is perhaps TRBD1 (5 bases). V was trimmed by 7 bases and J by 0 bases, leaving 11 bases between them. The CDR3 is 14 amino acids. Germline CDR1 and CDR2: MGHDK and SYGVNS. The DNA for the CDR3 is TGTGCCAGCATGAGGCAGGGTAGCACAGATACGCAGTATTTT. Translating it yields CASMRQGSTDTQYF.

The chain links TRBV19 to TRBJ2-5, with D perhaps TRBD2 (5 bases). The germline gives CDR1 LNHDA, CDR2 SQIVND (reference sequence). V dropped 3 bases and J dropped 4 bases, with 12 bases sitting between them. CDR3 size: 14 residues. Here the CDR3 DNA reads TGTGCCAGTAGTATTACCGGGAAGAGAGAGACCCAGTACTTC. As protein: CASSITGKRETQYF.

This clone was recorded once. The chain has TRBV27 and TRBJ2-1; TRBD1 aligns across 9 bases. Germline CDR1 and CDR2: MNHEY and SMNVEV (reference sequence). V was clipped by 5 bases and J by 4 bases; unmatched bases: 9. CDR3 length: 16 residues. The CDR3 reads CASSPRTGDLYNEQFF. For the CDR3, the DNA is TGTGCCAGCAGTCCCCGGACAGGGGACCTTTACAATGAGCAGTTCTTC.

This clone was seen once. The chain links TRBV5-1 to TRBJ2-5; D might be TRBD2 (5 bases). This CDR3 is 14 amino acids long. Germline CDR1 is SGHRS and CDR2 is YFSETQ. Trimming took 2 bases from V and 5 from J, leaving 13 bases between them. In nucleotides, the CDR3 is TGCGCCAGCAGCTTCCGAGGGAGCCGGGAGACCCAGTACTTC. Amino acids: CASSFRGSRETQYF.

The chain combines TRBV27 with TRBJ2-3; 9 nucleotides match TRBD2. With 4 bases clipped from V and 2 bases from J, the junction kept 7 bases outside the gene matches. The CDR3 length is 16 residues. In germline, CDR1 is MNHEY, CDR2 SMNVEV (reference sequence). The chain's CDR3 is CASSYIAGVDTDTQYF. The CDR3 nucleotides read TGTGCCAGCAGTTACATAGCGGGAGTGGACACAGATACGCAGTATTTT.

This clone was seen only once. The J gene is TRBJ2-3, the V gene TRBV30; tentatively, D is TRBD1 (5 bases). The ends were cut back, 2 bases at V and 0 bases at J, with 9 bases in the middle. This CDR3 has 14 amino acids. Germline values: CDR1 GTSNPN, CDR2 SVGIG (reference sequence). The CDR3, as DNA: TGTGCCTGGAGTAGGGGCACAAGCACAGATACGCAGTATTTT. It codes for CAWSRGTSTDTQYF.

The V and J genes are TRBV5-8 and TRBJ1-1; D perhaps matches TRBD1 (5 bases). With 5 bases removed from V and 1 base from J, the gap between germline ends came to 12 bases. Germline CDR1 SGHTS, CDR2 YDEGEE. This CDR3 has 14 residues. The CDR3 DNA reads TGTGCCAGCAGTTTCAGGGTTTCGAACACTGAAGCTTTCTTT. Protein product: CASSFRVSNTEAFF.

The V call is TRBV5-4, the J call TRBJ1-4; D may be TRBD1 (5 bases). V lost 1 base to trimming and J lost 0 bases, with 10 bases between them. This CDR3 spans 16 amino acids. Per germline, CDR1 SGHNT and CDR2 YYREEE (reference sequence). The DNA of the CDR3 is TGTGCCAGCAGCTTGAAGAGGGGTACAACTAATGAAAAACTGTTTTTT. It yields the protein CASSLKRGTTNEKLFF.